This TCR beta chain was identified during a study of PD-L1 blockade in urothelial cancer. Study-wide background: Men with urothelial cancer arising in the bladder made up most of the roughly 30 patients.

Repertoires were generated with immunoSEQ multiplex PCR, while TCRdb's copy carries only in-frame clones and drops some. The sample has 15,000 to 20,000 clones; 89% are singletons. Stated time point: pretreatment peripheral blood. Trimming stripped 2 bases from V and 5 bases from J, with 19 bases between. CDR1 is SGHVS and CDR2 is FQNEAQ in the germline V gene. The CDR3 consists of 17 residues. The TCR was taken from a man aged 70-80 years with urothelial cancer. The V gene is TRBV7-8, the J gene TRBJ1-5; possible D gene TRBD1, 6 bases. The source material was PBMCs, sampled around atezolizumab (anti-PD-L1) treatment. The CDR3 coding sequence is TGTGCCAGCAGCTTACGAAGAATTGGAGCAGGGGATCAGCCCCAGCATTTT. Its translation is CASSLRRIGAGDQPQHF.